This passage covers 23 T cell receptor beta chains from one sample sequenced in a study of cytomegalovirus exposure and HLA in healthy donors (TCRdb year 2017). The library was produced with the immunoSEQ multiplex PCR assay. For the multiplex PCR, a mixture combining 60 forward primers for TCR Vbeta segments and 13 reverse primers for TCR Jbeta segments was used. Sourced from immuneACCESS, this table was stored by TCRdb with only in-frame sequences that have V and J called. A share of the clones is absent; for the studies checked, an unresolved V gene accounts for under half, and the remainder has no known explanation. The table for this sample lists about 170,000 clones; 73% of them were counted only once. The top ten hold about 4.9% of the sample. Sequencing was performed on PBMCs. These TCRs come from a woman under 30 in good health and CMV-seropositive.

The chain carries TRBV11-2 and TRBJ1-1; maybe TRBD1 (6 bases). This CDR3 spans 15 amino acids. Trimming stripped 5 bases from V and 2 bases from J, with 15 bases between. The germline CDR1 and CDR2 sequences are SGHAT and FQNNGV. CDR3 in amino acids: CASSNLRGTNTEAFF. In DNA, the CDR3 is TGTGCCAGCAGCAACCTCAGGGGTACTAACACTGAAGCTTTCTTT.

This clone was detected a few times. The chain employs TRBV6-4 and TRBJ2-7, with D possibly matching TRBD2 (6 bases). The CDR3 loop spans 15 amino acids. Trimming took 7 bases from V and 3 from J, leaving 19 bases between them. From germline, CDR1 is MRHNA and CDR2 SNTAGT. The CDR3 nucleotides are TGTGCCAGCACCCCCAGGTCCCGACTAGTCTACGAGCAGTACTTC. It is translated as CASTPRSRLVYEQYF.

The CDR3 sequence is CATQGSSYEQYF. The CDR3 nucleotides read TGTGCCACCCAGGGTTCCTCCTACGAGCAGTACTTC. This sequence joins TRBV28 and TRBJ2-7, with D perhaps TRBD1 (5 bases). The germline V gene encodes CDR1 MDHEN and CDR2 SYDVKM. V was cut by 10 bases and J by 0 bases, with 10 bases left in between. This CDR3 contains 12 residues.

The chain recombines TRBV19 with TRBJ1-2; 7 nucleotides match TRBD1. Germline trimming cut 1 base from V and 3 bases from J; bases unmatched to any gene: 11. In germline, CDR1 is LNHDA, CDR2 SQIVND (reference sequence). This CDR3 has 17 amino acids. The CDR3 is CASSIVAGTAIDYGYTF. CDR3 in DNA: TGTGCCAGTAGTATAGTAGCCGGGACAGCAATCGACTATGGCTACACCTTC.

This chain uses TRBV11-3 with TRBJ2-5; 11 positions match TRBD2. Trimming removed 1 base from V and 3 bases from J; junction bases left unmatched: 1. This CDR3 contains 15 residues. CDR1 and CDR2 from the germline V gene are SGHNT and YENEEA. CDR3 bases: TGTGCCAGCAGCTTAGCGACTAGCGGGGAAGAGACCCAGTACTTC. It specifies CASSLATSGEETQYF.

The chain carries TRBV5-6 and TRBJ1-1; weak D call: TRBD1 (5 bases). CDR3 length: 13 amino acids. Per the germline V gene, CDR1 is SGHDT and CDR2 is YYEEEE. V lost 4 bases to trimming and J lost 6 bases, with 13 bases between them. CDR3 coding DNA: TGTGCCAGCAGCCCCAGGGTTCGCGCTGAAGCTTTCTTT. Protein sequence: CASSPRVRAEAFF.

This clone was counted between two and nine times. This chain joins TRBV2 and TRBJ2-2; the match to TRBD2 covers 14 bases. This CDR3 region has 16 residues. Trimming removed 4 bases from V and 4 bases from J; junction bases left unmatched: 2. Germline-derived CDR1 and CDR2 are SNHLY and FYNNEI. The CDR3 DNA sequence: TGTGCCAGCAGTGGAGGGACTAGCGGGGGCACCGGGGAGCTGTTTTTT. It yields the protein CASSGGTSGGTGELFF. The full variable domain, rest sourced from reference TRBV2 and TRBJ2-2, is EPEVTQTPSHQVTQMGQEVILRCVPISNHLYFYWYRQILGQKVEFLVSFYNNEISEKSEIFDDQFSVERPDGSNFTLKIRSTKLEDSAMYFCASSGGTSGGTGELFFGEGSRLTVL.

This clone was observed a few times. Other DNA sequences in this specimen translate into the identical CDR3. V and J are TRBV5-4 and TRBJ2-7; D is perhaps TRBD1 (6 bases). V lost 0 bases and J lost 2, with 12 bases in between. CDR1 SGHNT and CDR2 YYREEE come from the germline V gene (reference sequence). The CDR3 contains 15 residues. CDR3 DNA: TGTGCCAGCAGCTTGGAACAGGGATCTACCTACGAGCAGTACTTC. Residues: CASSLEQGSTYEQYF.

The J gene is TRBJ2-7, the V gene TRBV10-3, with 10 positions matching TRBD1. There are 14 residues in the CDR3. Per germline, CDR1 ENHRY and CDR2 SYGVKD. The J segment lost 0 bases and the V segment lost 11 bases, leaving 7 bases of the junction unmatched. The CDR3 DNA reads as TGTGCCGCCGTTCGGGACAGGGGCTCCTACGAGCAGTACTTC. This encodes CAAVRDRGSYEQYF.

The CDR3 DNA is TGCGCCAGCAGCCAAGCCGCGGGGGGGGCGAGCTCCTATAATTCACCCCTCCACTTT. As protein: CASSQAAGGASSYNSPLHF. This chain uses TRBV4-1 with TRBJ1-6; TRBD1 might be the D (6 bases). The CDR3 consists of 19 residues. Germline V gene sequence: CDR1 MGHRA, CDR2 YSYEKL. V dropped 1 base and J dropped 0 bases, with 16 bases sitting between them.

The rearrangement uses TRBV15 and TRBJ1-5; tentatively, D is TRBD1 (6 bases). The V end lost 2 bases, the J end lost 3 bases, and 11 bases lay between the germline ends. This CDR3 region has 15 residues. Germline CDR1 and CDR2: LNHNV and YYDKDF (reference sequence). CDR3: CATSRLRQVNQPQHF. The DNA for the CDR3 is TGTGCCACCAGCAGACTCAGACAGGTCAATCAGCCCCAGCATTTT.

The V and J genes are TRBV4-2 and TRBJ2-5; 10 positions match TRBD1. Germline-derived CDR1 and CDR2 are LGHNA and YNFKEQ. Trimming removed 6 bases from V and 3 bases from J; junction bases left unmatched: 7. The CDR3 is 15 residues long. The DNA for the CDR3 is TGTGCCAGCAGTCCTAGGGACAGGGGTGAAGAGACCCAGTACTTC. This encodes CASSPRDRGEETQYF.

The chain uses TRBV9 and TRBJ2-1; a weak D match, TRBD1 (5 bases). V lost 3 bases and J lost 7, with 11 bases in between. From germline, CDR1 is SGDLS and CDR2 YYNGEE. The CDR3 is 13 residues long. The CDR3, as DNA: TGTGCCAGCAGCGCCGGACATAAAAATGAGCAGTTCTTC. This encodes CASSAGHKNEQFF.

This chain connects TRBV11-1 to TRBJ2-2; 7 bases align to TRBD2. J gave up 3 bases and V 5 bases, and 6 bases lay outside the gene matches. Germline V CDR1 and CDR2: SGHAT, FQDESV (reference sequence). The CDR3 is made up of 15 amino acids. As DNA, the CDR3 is TGTGCCAGCAGCGTCATGGGGAGGGACACCGGGGAGCTGTTTTTT. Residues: CASSVMGRDTGELFF.

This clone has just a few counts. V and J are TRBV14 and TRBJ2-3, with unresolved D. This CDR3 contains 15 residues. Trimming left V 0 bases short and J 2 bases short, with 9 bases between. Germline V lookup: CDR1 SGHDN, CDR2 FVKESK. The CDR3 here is CASSQDVQATDTQYF. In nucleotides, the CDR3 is TGTGCCAGCAGCCAAGATGTTCAGGCCACAGATACGCAGTATTTT.

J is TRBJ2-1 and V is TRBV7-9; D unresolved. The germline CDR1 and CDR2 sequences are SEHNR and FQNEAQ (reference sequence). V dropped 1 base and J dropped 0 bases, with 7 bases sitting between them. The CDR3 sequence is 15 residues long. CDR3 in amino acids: CASSLVESSYNEQFF. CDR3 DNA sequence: TGTGCCAGCAGCTTAGTGGAGAGCTCCTACAATGAGCAGTTCTTC.

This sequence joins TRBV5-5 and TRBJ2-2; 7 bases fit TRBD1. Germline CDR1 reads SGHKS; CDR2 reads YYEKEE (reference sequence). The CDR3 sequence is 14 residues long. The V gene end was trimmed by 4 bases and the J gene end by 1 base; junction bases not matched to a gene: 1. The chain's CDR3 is CASSPGGNTGELFF. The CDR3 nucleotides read TGTGCCAGCAGCCCAGGGGGGAACACCGGGGAGCTGTTTTTT.

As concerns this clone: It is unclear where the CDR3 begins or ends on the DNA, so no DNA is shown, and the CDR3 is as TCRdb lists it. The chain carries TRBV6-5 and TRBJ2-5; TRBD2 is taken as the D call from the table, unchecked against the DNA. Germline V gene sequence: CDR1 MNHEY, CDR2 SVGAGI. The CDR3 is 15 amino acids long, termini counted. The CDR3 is CASSSSTRAPETQYF.

This CDR3 is CASSLAPTVSSYEQYF. The CDR3 bases are TGTGCCAGCAGCTTAGCGCCTACAGTGAGCTCCTACGAGCAGTACTTC. This chain uses TRBV7-2 with TRBJ2-7; no firm D call. In germline, CDR1 is SGHTA, CDR2 FQGNSA. The CDR3 spans 16 residues. V was clipped by 0 bases and J by 0 bases, with 12 bases between them.

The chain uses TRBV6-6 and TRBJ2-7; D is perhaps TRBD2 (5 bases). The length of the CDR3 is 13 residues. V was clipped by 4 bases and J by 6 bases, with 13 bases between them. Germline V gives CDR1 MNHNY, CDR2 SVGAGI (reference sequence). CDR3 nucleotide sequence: TGTGCCAGCAGTTTATCCGGGATCTCCGAGCAGTACTTC. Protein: CASSLSGISEQYF.

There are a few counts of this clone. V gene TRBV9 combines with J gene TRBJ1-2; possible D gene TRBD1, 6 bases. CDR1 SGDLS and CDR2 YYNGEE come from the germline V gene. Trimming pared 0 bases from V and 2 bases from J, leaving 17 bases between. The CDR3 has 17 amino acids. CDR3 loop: CASSVEEFGGRNYGYTF. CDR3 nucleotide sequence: TGTGCCAGCAGCGTAGAGGAGTTCGGGGGGCGAAACTATGGCTACACCTTC.

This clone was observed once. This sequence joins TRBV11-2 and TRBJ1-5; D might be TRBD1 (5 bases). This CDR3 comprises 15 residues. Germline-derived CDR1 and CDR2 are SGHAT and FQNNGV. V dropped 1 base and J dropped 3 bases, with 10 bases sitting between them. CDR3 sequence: CASSLAAGPNQPQHF. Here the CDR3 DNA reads TGTGCCAGCAGCTTAGCCGCAGGGCCCAATCAGCCCCAGCATTTT.

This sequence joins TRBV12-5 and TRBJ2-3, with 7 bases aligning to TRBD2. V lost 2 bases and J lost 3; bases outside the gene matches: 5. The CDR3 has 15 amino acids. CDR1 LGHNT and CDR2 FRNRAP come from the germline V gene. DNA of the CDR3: TGTGCTAGTGGTTTGAGCGGGGTCGGGACAGATACGCAGTATTTT. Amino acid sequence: CASGLSGVGTDTQYF.